This T cell receptor beta chain is drawn from a study of cytomegalovirus exposure and HLA in healthy donors. Study summary: Inside one of the first data releases sat about 85 million unique TCRs taken from HLA-typed donors. Study conclusions and caveats: A later analysis reportedly found that, within productive TCRs, an Asian-associated ancestry cluster had fewer N-insertions than the mean observed across the approximately 700 donors. Under in vitro conditions, a few CMV-associated chains were confirmed as specific for CMV antigens.

Healthy bone marrow donors supplied every sample. 13 Jbeta primers and 60 Vbeta primers were used for the PCR. Libraries were prepared by immunoSEQ multiplex PCR; TCRdb keeps only in-frame clonotypes and omits some of them. The top ten hold 2% to 2.5% of the sample, which has roughly 99,000 clones, 81% seen once. In the case of this clone: Its antigen is not identified.

Germline assignment: CDR1 MNHEY and CDR2 SVGAGI. This CDR3 contains 15 residues. V was cut by 0 bases and J by 4 bases, with 13 bases left in between. The receptor comes from a man younger than 45 in good health and CMV-seronegative. The chain combines TRBV6-5 with TRBJ2-7; no reliable D call. The sample comprised PBMCs. CDR3 in amino acids: CASSYSPSVAYEQYF. CDR3 sequence (DNA): TGTGCCAGCAGTTACTCGCCTTCGGTAGCTTACGAGCAGTACTTC.